The T cell receptor beta chain described here comes from a study of sequential checkpoint blockade in melanoma. Treatment here: randomized to nivolumab then ipilimumab (arm A) or the reverse (arm B). Profiling relied on immunoSEQ multiplex PCR, and the TCRdb table lists in-frame clones only, not all of them. The sample contains about 19,000 clones, around 75% of which appear only once. The CDR3 spans 19 residues. The V gene's germline CDR1 is SGHNT and CDR2 YYREEE (reference sequence). Trimming removed 1 base from V and 0 bases from J, with 17 bases in between. The specimen was CD8+ T cells sorted from blood (inferred from file names), collected from a patient given nivolumab and ipilimumab in sequence. The clonotype was recovered from a human donor with melanoma. The chain carries TRBV5-4 and TRBJ1-6; no clear D. CDR3 DNA: TGTGCCAGCAGCTTGAACTCCCGGCTGTGGAGCTCCTATAATTCACCCCTCCACTTT. Translating gives CASSLNSRLWSSYNSPLHF.